The 17 T cell receptor beta chains presented below share a single source sample, sequenced in a study of CD8+CD57+ T cells in acquired aplastic anemia. It was genomic DNA that served as the template for profiling TCR beta VDJ and CDR3. TCRdb reanalysed the reads using MiXCR and keeps one entry per CDR3 protein. The repertoire holds hundreds of thousands of distinct CDR3 sequences, with roughly 68% as singletons. Material: sorted CD4+, CD8+, or CD8+CD57+ T cells (not recorded which) from PBMCs. Receptors originate from a human donor in good health, serving as a control.

This clonotype occurred a few times. The chain links TRBV9 to TRBJ2-1, with D tentatively TRBD1 (6 bases). The CDR3 is 16 residues long. Trimming left V 0 bases short and J 8 bases short, with 18 bases between. Germline V gives CDR1 SGDLS, CDR2 YYNGEE. CDR3 nucleotide sequence: TGTGCCAGCAGCGTAGGTCTGGGGGCTCGAGCGGATGAGCAGTTCTTC. Amino acids: CASSVGLGARADEQFF.

This clonotype was seen many times. The chain employs TRBV12-3 or TRBV12-4 and TRBJ2-3; TRBD1 might be the D (6 bases). The CDR3 loop spans 15 amino acids. V shed 8 bases and J shed 5 bases, with 20 bases lying between them. The CDR3 spells CASLKAGVEKDTQYF. For the CDR3, the DNA is TGTGCCAGCTTAAAGGCAGGGGTGGAAAAAGATACGCAGTATTTT.

This chain uses TRBV20-1 with TRBJ2-7; 10 bases agree with TRBD2. V shed 5 bases and J 1 base; nucleotides not matched to a gene: 11. The CDR3 spans 16 residues. Germline CDR1 is DFQATT and CDR2 is SNEGSKA (reference sequence). CDR3: CSAANRGTSDSYEQYF. As DNA, the CDR3 is TGCAGTGCTGCGAACCGTGGGACTAGCGATTCCTACGAGCAGTACTTC.

CDR3 amino acids: CSASHLIGEVTDTQYF. The CDR3 coding sequence is TGCAGTGCTAGTCATCTTATTGGGGAGGTCACAGATACGCAGTATTTT. This chain uses TRBV20-1 with TRBJ2-3; possibly TRBD2 for D (6 bases). CDR1 and CDR2 from the germline V gene are DFQATT and SNEGSKA (reference sequence). The CDR3 sequence is 16 residues long. V was trimmed by 3 bases and J by 2 bases, leaving 18 bases between them.

This clonotype came up many times. The rearrangement uses TRBV2 and TRBJ1-1, with a tentative D call TRBD1 (6 bases). V was cut by 4 bases and J by 1 base, with 13 bases left in between. Germline CDR1 reads SNHLY; CDR2 reads FYNNEI. The CDR3 loop spans 15 amino acids. The CDR3 protein is CASSGVGGANTEAFF. The CDR3 coding sequence is TGTGCCAGCAGTGGGGTGGGGGGGGCGAACACTGAAGCTTTCTTT.

The chain links TRBV20-1 to TRBJ2-7; no definite D call. CDR1 DFQATT and CDR2 SNEGSKA come from the germline V gene (reference sequence). Trimming left V 2 bases short and J 3 bases short, with 14 bases between. The CDR3 totals 14 residues. Here the CDR3 DNA reads TGCAGTGCTAGACAGGAACCTAACGGCTACGAGCAGTACTTC. This translates into CSARQEPNGYEQYF.

Regarding this clonotype: The germline gene is not matched at one end of the junction; a read error may be the cause. The CDR3 DNA follows: TGTGCCAGCACCCGAGACAGCAATCAGCCCCAGCATTCTTTC. As protein: CASTRDSNQPQHSF. V gene TRBV7-9 combines with J gene TRBJ1-2, with a possible D match to TRBD1 (5 bases). This CDR3 comprises 14 residues. Germline assignment: CDR1 SEHNR and CDR2 FQNEAQ (reference sequence).

This chain connects TRBV29-1 to TRBJ2-2; 7 nucleotides match TRBD1. Trimming took 0 bases from V and 4 from J; bases not matched to a gene: 8. Germline assignment: CDR1 SQVTM and CDR2 ANQGSEA. This CDR3 spans 16 amino acids. In nucleotides, the CDR3 is TGCAGCGTTGAAGATTCGGGACAGTGGGGCACCGGGGAGCTGTTTTTT. Protein sequence: CSVEDSGQWGTGELFF.

As for this clonotype: The germline gene is not matched at one end of the junction; a read error may be the cause. The chain joins TRBV20-1 to TRBJ1-2; D is unresolved. Germline V CDR1 and CDR2: DFQATT, SNEGSKA (reference sequence). The CDR3 contains 11 residues. Here the CDR3 reads CSAIDRATSSF. The CDR3 DNA sequence: TGCAGTGCTATTGATCGAGCCACCAGCTCCTTC.

This clonotype has a count of ten or more. The chain uses TRBV12-3 or TRBV12-4 and TRBJ1-6; unclear D gene. This CDR3 contains 13 residues. The germline V and J ends were trimmed by 6 bases and 10 bases, with 13 bases remaining between them. Here the CDR3 DNA reads TGTGCCAGCAGAATTCTCGGACCCTCACCCCTCCACTTT. Its protein product is CASRILGPSPLHF.

The chain employs TRBV20-1 and TRBJ2-7; D uncertain. CDR1 DFQATT and CDR2 SNEGSKA come from the germline V gene (reference sequence). Trimming removed 4 bases from V and 4 bases from J, with 20 bases in between. This CDR3 is built from 15 residues. The CDR3 DNA reads TGCAGTGCTAACCTTCCGACACCTGGAAGATACGAGCAGTACTTC. Protein: CSANLPTPGRYEQYF.

Only one count was recorded for this clonotype. This sequence joins TRBV29-1 and TRBJ1-2, with TRBD1 matching 11 bases. Germline trimming cut 4 bases from V and 9 bases from J; bases unmatched to any gene: 16. The length of the CDR3 is 16 residues. Germline V gene sequence: CDR1 SQVTM, CDR2 ANQGSEA. The CDR3 reads CSVADRGPSHPRSYTF. CDR3 DNA sequence: TGCAGCGTTGCGGACAGGGGGCCCTCCCACCCACGGAGCTACACCTTC.

The V gene is TRBV4-1, the J gene TRBJ2-4; 7 bases are a match to TRBD2. CDR3 size: 15 residues. Trimming removed 7 bases from V and 6 bases from J; junction bases left unmatched: 12. Germline V CDR1 and CDR2: MGHRA, YSYEKL. CDR3 sequence (DNA): TGCGCCAGCACCGTAGGTGCGGCTAGCGGAAACATTCAGTACTTC. This gives the protein CASTVGAASGNIQYF.

Comment on this clonotype: A read error may produce the germline difference seen at one junction end. The rearrangement joins TRBV14 to TRBJ1-4; no definite D call. The CDR3 contains 13 residues. Germline V lookup: CDR1 SGHDN, CDR2 FVKESK. The CDR3 bases are TGTGCCAGCAGCCAAGATCCTGGGCGGCGCCCCCTCTTT. It encodes CASSQDPGRRPLF.

With respect to this clonotype: One base away lies a much larger clone, so this may be a sequencing read error. The J gene is TRBJ2-3, the V gene TRBV3-1; D gene unclear. The length of the CDR3 is 12 residues. Germline values: CDR1 LGHDT, CDR2 YNNKEL (reference sequence). CDR3 protein: CANSQDTDTQYF. CDR3 DNA: TGTGCCAACAGCCAAGACACAGATACGCAGTATTTT.

This clonotype was counted a single time. The junction departs from germline at one end; a sequencing error may be responsible. The chain couples TRBV20-1 to TRBJ1-2; 8 bases are a match to TRBD1. This CDR3 region has 12 residues. Germline V gene data show CDR1 as DFQATT and CDR2 as SNEGSKA (reference sequence). Here the CDR3 reads CSAYRGSYGYAF. CDR3 nucleotides: TGCAGTGCTTACAGGGGGAGCTATGGCTACGCCTTC.

The V gene is TRBV24-1, the J gene TRBJ2-7; 8 positions agree with TRBD1. In germline, CDR1 is KGHDR, CDR2 SFDVKD. This CDR3 contains 18 residues. The V gene end was trimmed by 4 bases and the J gene end by 2 bases; junction bases not matched to a gene: 15. CDR3 bases: TGTGCCACCAGTGACGGGACAGGTCCCCGATGGGTGGCCTACGAGCAGTACTTC. This codes for CATSDGTGPRWVAYEQYF.